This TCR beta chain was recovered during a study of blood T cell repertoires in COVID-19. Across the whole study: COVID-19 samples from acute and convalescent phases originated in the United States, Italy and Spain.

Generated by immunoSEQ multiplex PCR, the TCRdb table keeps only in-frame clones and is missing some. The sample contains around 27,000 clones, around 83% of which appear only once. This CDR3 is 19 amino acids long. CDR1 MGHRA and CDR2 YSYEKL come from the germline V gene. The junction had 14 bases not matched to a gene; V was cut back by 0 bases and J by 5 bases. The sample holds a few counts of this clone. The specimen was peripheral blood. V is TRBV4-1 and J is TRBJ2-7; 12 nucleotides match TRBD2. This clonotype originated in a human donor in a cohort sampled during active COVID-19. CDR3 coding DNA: TGCGCCAGCAGCCAAGACGTTAACTGGCTGACTAGCGGGAGTCACGAGCAGTACTTC. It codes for CASSQDVNWLTSGSHEQYF.